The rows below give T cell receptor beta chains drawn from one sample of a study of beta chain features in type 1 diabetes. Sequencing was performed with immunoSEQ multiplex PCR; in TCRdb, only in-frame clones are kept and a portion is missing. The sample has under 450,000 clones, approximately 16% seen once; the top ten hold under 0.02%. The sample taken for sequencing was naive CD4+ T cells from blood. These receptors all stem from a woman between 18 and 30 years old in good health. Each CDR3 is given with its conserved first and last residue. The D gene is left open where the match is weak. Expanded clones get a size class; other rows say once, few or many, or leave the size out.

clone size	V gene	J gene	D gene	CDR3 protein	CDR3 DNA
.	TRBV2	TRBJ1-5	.	CASSGGQGNQPQHF	TGTGCCAGCAGTGGGGGGCAGGGCAATCAGCCCCAGCATTTT
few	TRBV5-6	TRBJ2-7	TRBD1	CASSLRGQGLDEQYF	TGTGCCAGCAGCTTAAGGGGACAGGGACTCGACGAGCAGTACTTC
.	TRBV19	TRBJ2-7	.	CASSPSSYEQYF	TGTGCCAGTAGTCCCAGCTCCTACGAGCAGTACTTC
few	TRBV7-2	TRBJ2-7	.	CASSLRPRDEQYF	TGTGCCAGCAGCTTAAGACCTAGAGACGAGCAGTACTTC
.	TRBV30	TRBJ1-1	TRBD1	CAWTPGGNTEAFF	TGTGCCTGGACCCCAGGGGGGAACACTGAAGCTTTCTTT
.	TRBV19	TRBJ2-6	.	CASSSGGTGANVLTF	TGTGCCAGTAGTAGTGGCGGGACTGGGGCCAACGTCCTGACTTTC
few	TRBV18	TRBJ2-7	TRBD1	CASSSGGRGSYEQYF	TGTGCCAGCTCATCAGGGGGCCGAGGCTCCTACGAGCAGTACTTC
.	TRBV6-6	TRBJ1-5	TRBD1	CASSPRQGASNQPQHF	TGTGCCAGCAGTCCTCGACAGGGGGCGAGCAATCAGCCCCAGCATTTT
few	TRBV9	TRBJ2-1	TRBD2	CASSAGGRGTSLPDNEQFF	TGTGCCAGCAGCGCGGGAGGGAGGGGGACCAGTTTACCGGACAATGAGCAGTTCTTC
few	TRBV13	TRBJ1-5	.	CASSRSGNQPQHF	TGTGCCAGCTCTAGGAGCGGAAATCAGCCCCAGCATTTT
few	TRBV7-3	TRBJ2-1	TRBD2	CASSQGVTSGSKNEQFF	TGCGCCAGCAGCCAAGGGGTGACTAGCGGGAGTAAGAATGAGCAGTTCTTC
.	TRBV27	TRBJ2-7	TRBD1	CASSLSPGTGRHEQYF	TGTGCCAGCAGTTTATCACCAGGGACAGGGAGACACGAGCAGTACTTC
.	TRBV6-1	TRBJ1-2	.	CASSEATNYGYTF	TGTGCCAGCAGTGAGGCGACAAACTATGGCTACACCTTC
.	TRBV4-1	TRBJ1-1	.	CASSHQTGLNTEAFF	TGCGCCAGCAGCCATCAGACGGGATTAAACACTGAAGCTTTCTTT
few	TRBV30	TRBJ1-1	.	CAWSGGSTEAFF	TGTGCCTGGAGCGGAGGGAGCACTGAAGCTTTCTTT
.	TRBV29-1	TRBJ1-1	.	CSAWGGTNTEAFF	TGCAGCGCCTGGGGGGGTACAAACACTGAAGCTTTCTTT
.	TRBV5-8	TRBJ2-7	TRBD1	CASSSWGQSYEQYF	TGTGCCAGCAGCTCCTGGGGACAGTCCTACGAGCAGTACTTC
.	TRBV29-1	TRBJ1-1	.	CSVGPTGVDTEAFF	TGCAGCGTGGGCCCCACGGGGGTGGACACTGAAGCTTTCTTT
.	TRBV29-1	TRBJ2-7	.	CSVVTQGSRNEQYF	TGCAGCGTTGTAACCCAGGGGAGTCGCAACGAGCAGTACTTC
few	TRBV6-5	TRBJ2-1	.	CASRRSNEQFF	TGTGCCAGCAGACGGTCGAATGAGCAGTTCTTC
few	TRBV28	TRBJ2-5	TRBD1	CASSFGTAYQETQYF	TGTGCCAGCAGTTTCGGGACAGCCTACCAAGAGACCCAGTACTTC
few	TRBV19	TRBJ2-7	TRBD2	CASSFGGSFYEQYF	TGTGCCAGTAGTTTCGGGGGGAGCTTCTACGAGCAGTACTTC
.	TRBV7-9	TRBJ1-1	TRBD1	CASSPGQGDYTEAFF	TGTGCCAGCAGCCCGGGACAGGGTGATTACACTGAAGCTTTCTTT
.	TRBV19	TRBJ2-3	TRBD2	CASSTQRDRTDTQYF	TGTGCCAGTAGTACGCAGCGGGACCGGACAGATACGCAGTATTTT
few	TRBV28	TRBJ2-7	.	CASSQDYEQYF	TGTGCCAGCAGCCAGGACTACGAGCAGTACTTC
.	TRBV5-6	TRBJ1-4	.	CASSLVAGPGEKLFF	TGTGCCAGCAGCCTGGTAGCTGGCCCTGGGGAAAAACTGTTTTTT
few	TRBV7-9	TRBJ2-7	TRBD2	CASRRGPREEKNEQYF	TGTGCCAGCAGACGCGGACCGCGGGAGGAGAAGAACGAGCAGTACTTC
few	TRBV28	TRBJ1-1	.	CASSLGRGSEAFF	TGTGCCAGCAGTTTAGGTAGGGGCTCTGAAGCTTTCTTT
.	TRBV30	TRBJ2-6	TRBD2	CAWSGLAGLLSGANVLTF	TGTGCCTGGAGCGGACTAGCGGGACTCCTTTCTGGGGCCAACGTCCTGACTTTC
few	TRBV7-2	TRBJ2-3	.	CASRTGGADTQYF	TGTGCCAGCCGGACCGGGGGAGCAGATACGCAGTATTTT
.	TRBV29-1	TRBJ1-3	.	CSVEDRVGNTIYF	TGCAGCGTTGAAGACAGGGTTGGAAACACCATATATTTT
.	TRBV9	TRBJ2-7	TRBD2	CASSPTSGAYEQYF	TGTGCCAGCAGCCCTACTAGCGGGGCATACGAGCAGTACTTC
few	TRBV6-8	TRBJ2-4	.	CASSYAPGRAKNIQYF	TGTGCCAGCAGTTACGCCCCGGGGAGGGCCAAAAACATTCAGTACTTC
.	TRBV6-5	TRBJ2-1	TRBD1	CASSGQGPYNEQFF	TGTGCCAGCAGTGGACAGGGACCCTACAATGAGCAGTTCTTC
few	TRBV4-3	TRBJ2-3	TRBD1	CASSFGQASTDTQYF	TGCGCCAGCAGCTTCGGACAGGCGAGCACAGATACGCAGTATTTT
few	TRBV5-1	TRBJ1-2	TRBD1	CASSRGGQEANYGYTF	TGCGCCAGCAGCCGAGGGGGACAGGAAGCTAACTATGGCTACACCTTC
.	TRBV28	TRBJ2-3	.	CASSPLGQVADTQYF	TGTGCCAGCAGTCCCCTGGGGCAGGTGGCAGATACGCAGTATTTT
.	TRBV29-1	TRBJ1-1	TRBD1	CSVSRQGYEAFF	TGCAGCGTTTCCCGACAGGGTTATGAAGCTTTCTTT
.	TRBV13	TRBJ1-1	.	CASSSRQHTEAFF	TGTGCCAGCAGCTCCCGACAGCACACTGAAGCTTTCTTT
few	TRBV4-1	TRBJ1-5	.	CASSQDRYSNQPQHF	TGCGCCAGCAGCCAGGACAGATATAGCAATCAGCCCCAGCATTTT
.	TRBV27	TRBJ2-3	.	CASSLRLADTQYF	TGTGCCAGCAGTCTCCGACTCGCAGATACGCAGTATTTT
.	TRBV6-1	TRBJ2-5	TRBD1	CASSERIDRGGETQYF	TGTGCCAGCAGTGAAAGAATAGACAGGGGAGGAGAGACCCAGTACTTC
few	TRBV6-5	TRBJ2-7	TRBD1	CASSYDRVSSEQYF	TGTGCCAGCAGTTACGACAGGGTATCGAGCGAGCAGTACTTC
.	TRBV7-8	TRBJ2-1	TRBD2	CASSLVVRVTSGRTMYNEQFF	TGTGCCAGCAGCTTAGTAGTGCGGGTGACTAGCGGACGGACGATGTACAATGAGCAGTTCTTC
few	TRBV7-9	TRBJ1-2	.	CASSLEQALYGYTF	TGTGCCAGCAGCTTAGAACAGGCCCTCTATGGCTACACCTTC
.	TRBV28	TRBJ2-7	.	CATSRVYEQYF	TGTGCCACCTCGAGGGTCTACGAGCAGTACTTC
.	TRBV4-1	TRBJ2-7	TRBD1	CASSRSTGSYEQYF	TGCGCCAGCAGCCGGTCGACAGGGAGCTACGAGCAGTACTTC
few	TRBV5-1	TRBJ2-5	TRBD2	CASSPGGRETQYF	TGCGCCAGCAGCCCGGGGGGACGGGAGACCCAGTACTTC
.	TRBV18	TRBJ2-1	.	CASSPPWGEQFF	TGTGCCAGCTCACCACCGTGGGGCGAGCAGTTCTTC
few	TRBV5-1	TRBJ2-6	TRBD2	CASSNIAGGFSGANVLTF	TGCGCCAGCAGCAACATAGCGGGCGGTTTCTCTGGGGCCAACGTCCTGACTTTC
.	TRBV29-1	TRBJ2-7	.	CSVGRDEQYF	TGCAGCGTTGGGAGGGACGAGCAGTACTTC
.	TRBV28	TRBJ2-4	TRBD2	CASSPGTSGRAKNIQYF	TGTGCCAGCAGTCCCGGGACTAGCGGGAGGGCCAAAAACATTCAGTACTTC
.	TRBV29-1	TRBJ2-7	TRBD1	CSVGSGTAYEQYF	TGCAGCGTTGGATCCGGGACAGCATACGAGCAGTACTTC
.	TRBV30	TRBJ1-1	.	CAWSVSGAGTEAFF	TGTGCCTGGAGTGTTTCAGGGGCTGGGACTGAAGCTTTCTTT